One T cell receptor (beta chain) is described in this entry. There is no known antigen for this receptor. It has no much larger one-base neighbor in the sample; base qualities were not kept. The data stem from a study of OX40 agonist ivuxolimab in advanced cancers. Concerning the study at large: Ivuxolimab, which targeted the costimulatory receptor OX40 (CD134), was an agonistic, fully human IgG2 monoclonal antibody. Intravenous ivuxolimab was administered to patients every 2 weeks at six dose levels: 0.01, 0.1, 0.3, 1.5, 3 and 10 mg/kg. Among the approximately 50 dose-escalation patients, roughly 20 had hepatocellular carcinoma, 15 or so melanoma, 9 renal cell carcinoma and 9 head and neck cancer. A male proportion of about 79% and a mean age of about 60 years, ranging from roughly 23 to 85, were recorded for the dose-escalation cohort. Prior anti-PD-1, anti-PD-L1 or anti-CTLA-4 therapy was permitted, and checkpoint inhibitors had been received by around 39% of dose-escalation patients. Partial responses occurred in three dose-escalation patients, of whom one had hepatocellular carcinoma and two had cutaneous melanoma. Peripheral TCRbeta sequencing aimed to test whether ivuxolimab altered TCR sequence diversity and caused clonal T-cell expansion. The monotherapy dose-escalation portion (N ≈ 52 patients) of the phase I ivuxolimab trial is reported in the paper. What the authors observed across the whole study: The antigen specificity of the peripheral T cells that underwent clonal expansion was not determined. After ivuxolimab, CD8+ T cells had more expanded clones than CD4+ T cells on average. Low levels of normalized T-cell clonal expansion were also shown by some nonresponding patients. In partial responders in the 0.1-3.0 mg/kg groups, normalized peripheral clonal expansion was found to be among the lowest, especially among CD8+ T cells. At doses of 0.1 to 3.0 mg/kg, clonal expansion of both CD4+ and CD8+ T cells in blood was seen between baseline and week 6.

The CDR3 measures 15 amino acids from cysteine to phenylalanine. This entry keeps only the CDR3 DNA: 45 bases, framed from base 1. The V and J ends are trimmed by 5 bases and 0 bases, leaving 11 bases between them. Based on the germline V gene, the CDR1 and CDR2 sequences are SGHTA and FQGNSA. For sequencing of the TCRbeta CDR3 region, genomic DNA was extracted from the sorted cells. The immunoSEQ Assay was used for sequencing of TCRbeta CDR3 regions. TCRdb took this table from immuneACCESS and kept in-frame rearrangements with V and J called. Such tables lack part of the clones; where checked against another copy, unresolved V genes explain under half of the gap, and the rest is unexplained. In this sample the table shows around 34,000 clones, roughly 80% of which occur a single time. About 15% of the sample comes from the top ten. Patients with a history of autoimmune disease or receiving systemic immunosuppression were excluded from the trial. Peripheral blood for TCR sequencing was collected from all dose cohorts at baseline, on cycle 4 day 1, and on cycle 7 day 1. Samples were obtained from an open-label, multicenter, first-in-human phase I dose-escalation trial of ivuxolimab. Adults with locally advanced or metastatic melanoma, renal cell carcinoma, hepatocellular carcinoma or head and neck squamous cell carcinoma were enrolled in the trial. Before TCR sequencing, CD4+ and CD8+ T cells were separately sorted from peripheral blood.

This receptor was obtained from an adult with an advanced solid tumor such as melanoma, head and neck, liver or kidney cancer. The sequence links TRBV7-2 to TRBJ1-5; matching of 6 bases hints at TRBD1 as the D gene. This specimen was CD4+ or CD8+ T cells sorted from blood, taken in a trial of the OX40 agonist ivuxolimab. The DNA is TGTGCCAGCAGCCGTCGAGGGGGTAGCAATCAGCCCCAGCATTTT. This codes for CASSRRGGSNQPQHF.